The entry below gives a single T cell receptor beta chain sequence along with its context. These data are taken from a study of control samples from healthy donors and cancer patients. Germline-derived CDR1 and CDR2 are SQVTM and ANQGSEA. This CDR3 has 13 residues. The V end lost 4 bases, the J end lost 2 bases, and 9 bases lay between the germline ends. Profiling relied on immunoSEQ multiplex PCR, and the TCRdb table lists in-frame clones only, not all of them. The sample lists 91,000 or so clones; about 89% were seen once. The specimen sequenced was blood. The rearrangement joins TRBV29-1 to TRBJ1-3; a possible D gene is TRBD1 (6 bases). This clonotype was sampled from a woman in her twenties or thirties in good health. CDR3 region: CSVGGGTGNTIYF. In DNA, the CDR3 is TGCAGCGTTGGAGGGGGTACTGGAAACACCATATATTTT.